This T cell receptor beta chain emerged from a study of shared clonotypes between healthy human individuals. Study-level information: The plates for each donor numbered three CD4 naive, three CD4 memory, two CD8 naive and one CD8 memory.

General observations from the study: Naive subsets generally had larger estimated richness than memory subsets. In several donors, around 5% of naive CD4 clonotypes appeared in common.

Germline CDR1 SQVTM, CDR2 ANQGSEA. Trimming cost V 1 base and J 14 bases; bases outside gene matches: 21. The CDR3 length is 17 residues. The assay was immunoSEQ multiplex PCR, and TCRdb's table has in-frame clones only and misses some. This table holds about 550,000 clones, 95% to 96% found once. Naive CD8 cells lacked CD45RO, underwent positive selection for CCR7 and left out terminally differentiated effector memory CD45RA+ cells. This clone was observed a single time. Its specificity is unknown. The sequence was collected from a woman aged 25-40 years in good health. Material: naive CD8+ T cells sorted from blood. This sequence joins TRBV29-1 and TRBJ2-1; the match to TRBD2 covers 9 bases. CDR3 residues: CSVEGWIDSAGSGSKFF. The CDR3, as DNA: TGCAGCGTTGAAGGATGGATAGACTCAGCGGGTAGCGGGAGTAAGTTCTTC.